This T cell receptor beta chain was profiled in a study of blood T cell repertoires in COVID-19. Study background: Some COVID-19 samples were acute and others convalescent; all came from the United States, Italy and Spain.

The CDR3 has 15 residues. Losses at the gene ends were 7 bases for V and 0 bases for J; bases not matched to a gene: 7. Germline lookup yields CDR1 MRHNA and CDR2 SNTAGT. Assay: immunoSEQ multiplex PCR; the TCRdb copy retains only in-frame clones and omits some. The sample yields more than 150,000 clones, less than 90% seen once. The sequence derives from a man aged 18 to 35 with active or convalescent COVID-19. The sequenced sample consisted of peripheral blood. This rearrangement joins TRBV6-4 to TRBJ1-1, with TRBD1 identical over 8 bases. CDR3 in DNA: TGTGCCAGCAAAAGGGACAGGCAGATGAACACTGAAGCTTTCTTT. Translation: CASKRDRQMNTEAFF.